The source of this TCR beta chain is a study of CD8+CD57+ T cells in acquired aplastic anemia. Before being chosen for sequencing, patients had shown CD8+CD57+ cell expansion by flow cytometry. Ten or more counts support this clonotype. Genomic DNA served as template for TCR beta VDJ and CDR3 profiling. Using its own MiXCR run on the reads, TCRdb lists one record per CDR3 protein. The sample lists approximately 130,000 distinct CDR3 sequences, almost 40% seen once, with under 3% in the top ten. V gave up 0 bases and J gave up 5 bases, with 11 bases separating them. Germline CDR1 reads MGHRA; CDR2 reads YSYEKL. The CDR3 extends over 15 amino acids.

The V gene is TRBV4-1, the J gene TRBJ1-5; tentatively, D is TRBD1 (5 bases). Sequencing input: sorted CD4+, CD8+, or CD8+CD57+ T cells (not recorded which) from PBMCs. The sequence came from a human donor with aplastic anemia. The CDR3 nucleotides are TGCGCCAGCAGCCAAGAGACGGGGGAGGATCAGCCCCAGCATTTT. Protein product: CASSQETGEDQPQHF.